A selection of T cell receptor beta chains follows, all from one sample in a study of T-cell reconstitution after alpha-beta-depleted transplantation in children. From the PCR reads, TCRdb called clonotypes with MiXCR, one entry per CDR3 protein. The sample has approximately 520,000 distinct CDR3 sequences; 11% are singletons. Sequenced material: PBMCs, mostly from graft donor cells, taken 180 days after TCRalphabeta/CD19-depleted stem cell transplant. The receptors come from a female patient aged 2 to 10 who had a stem cell transplant for aplastic anemia, so the T cells may come from the graft donor. CDR3s include the opening cysteine and the closing phenylalanine or tryptophan. D genes are given only for firm matches. Some rows have no size entry. The others give once, few or many, or a class for an expanded clone.

abundance,v_gene,d_gene,j_gene,CDR3nt,CDR3aa
many,TRBV6-5,.,TRBJ1-4,TGTGCCAGCAGTTACGGGGCTGCAACGGTCAGAGAAAAACTGTTTTTT,CASSYGAATVREKLFF
few,TRBV5-1,.,TRBJ2-7,TGCGCCAGCAGCTTTCGTACGGGAATCGTCGGCGAGCAGTACTTC,CASSFRTGIVGEQYF
.,TRBV15,TRBD1,TRBJ2-5,TGTGCCACCCGAGTGGGACAGGGTAAAGAGACCCAGTACTTC,CATRVGQGKETQYF
.,TRBV14,.,TRBJ2-5,TGTGCCAGCAGCCAAGGAGCGGGCTCGGAGACCCAGTACTTC,CASSQGAGSETQYF
few,TRBV20-1,.,TRBJ2-7,TGCAGTGCCTCCGGGACGGAATCCTACGAGCAGTACTTC,CSASGTESYEQYF
.,TRBV29-1,.,TRBJ2-3,TGCAGCGTTGAGTGGGGTAATACGCAGTATTTT,CSVEWGNTQYF
.,TRBV7-6,.,TRBJ1-6,TGTGCCAGCAGCTCGACCTGGGATTCACCCCTCCACTTT,CASSSTWDSPLHF
many,TRBV15,.,TRBJ2-1,TGTGCCACCAGCACCGGACCGAACAATGAGCAGTTCTTC,CATSTGPNNEQFF
.,TRBV5-6,TRBD1,TRBJ1-2,TGTGCCAGCAGCTTGGCTTGGGACAGGGGCGATGGCTACACCTTC,CASSLAWDRGDGYTF
few,TRBV10-3,.,TRBJ1-5,TGTGCCACCATGGATGGCAATCAGCCCCAGCATTTT,CATMDGNQPQHF
few,TRBV4-3,TRBD2,TRBJ2-1,TGCGCCAGCAGCCAGGGCGATGGACTAGCGGGATATGAGCAGTTCTTC,CASSQGDGLAGYEQFF
.,TRBV6-5,.,TRBJ2-5,TGTGCCAGCAGTTACTCGATCGACTACAGCCACCAAGAGACCCAGTACTTC,CASSYSIDYSHQETQYF
.,TRBV29-1,.,TRBJ1-1,TGCAGCGTTGTGGACAGTCTGAACTCTGAAGCTTTCTTT,CSVVDSLNSEAFF
few,TRBV19,.,TRBJ1-5,TGTGCCAGTAGTATTCGGAATCAGCCCCAGCATTTT,CASSIRNQPQHF
.,TRBV6-2/TRBV6-3,.,TRBJ2-3,TGTGCCAGCAGTTACTCCTTTGGGAGCAACACAGATACGCAGTATTTT,CASSYSFGSNTDTQYF
few,TRBV12-3/TRBV12-4,.,TRBJ1-1,TGTGCCAGCAGCTTTGGACGCCGGACGAACACTGAAGCTTTCTTT,CASSFGRRTNTEAFF
few,TRBV5-6,.,TRBJ2-2,TGTGCCAGCAGCTTACCAGTACCGGAGACCGGGGAGCTGTTTTTT,CASSLPVPETGELFF
few,TRBV28,.,TRBJ1-1,TGTGCCAGCAGCGGTAACAGGATAAGGAACACTGAAGCTTTCTTT,CASSGNRIRNTEAFF
few,TRBV5-1,.,TRBJ1-2,TGCGCCAGCAGCTTGGGAGGGGACGATGGCTACACCTTC,CASSLGGDDGYTF
few,TRBV6-2/TRBV6-3,TRBD2,TRBJ2-2,TGTGCCAGCAGCCAATTTCGTTCTAGCGGGGTTAACACCGGGGAGCTGTTTTTT,CASSQFRSSGVNTGELFF
.,TRBV20-1,.,TRBJ2-2,TGCAGTGCTAGAGAAGGACAGCGGAACACCGGGGAGCTGTTTTTT,CSAREGQRNTGELFF
.,TRBV24-1,.,TRBJ1-5,TGTGCCACCAGTGCTGCACCGCCTAGCAATCAGCCCCAGCATTTT,CATSAAPPSNQPQHF
few,TRBV12-3/TRBV12-4,.,TRBJ2-1,TGTGCCAGCAGTTTCTTAACTCCGGGACATTTAGCACCTGGCTCCTACAATGAGCAGTTCTTC,CASSFLTPGHLAPGSYNEQFF
few,TRBV29-1,.,TRBJ2-2,TGCAGCGGGGCCGGACTTCTGAACACCGGGGAGCTGTTTTTT,CSGAGLLNTGELFF
.,TRBV11-3,.,TRBJ2-2,TGTGCCAGCAGCTCATTGCTTAGCAGCGGGGAGCTGTTTTTT,CASSSLLSSGELFF
many,TRBV20-1,TRBD1,TRBJ2-1,TGCAGTGCTCCCGGACAGGGGGTGCGGAATGAGCAGTTCTTC,CSAPGQGVRNEQFF
many,TRBV10-3,.,TRBJ1-1,TGTGCCATCAGTAAAGCGTCAGCGGAACGGGCTTTCTTT,CAISKASAERAFF
few,TRBV5-1,TRBD1,TRBJ2-3,TGCGCCAGCAGCTTGAGGCGGACAGGGGGCACAGATACGCAGTATTTT,CASSLRRTGGTDTQYF
many,TRBV14,.,TRBJ2-2,TGTGCCAGCATGGGACTTCGCACCGGGGAGCTGTTTTTT,CASMGLRTGELFF
.,TRBV20-1,.,TRBJ2-7,TGCAGTGTACCGACGTCTAAATCCTACGAGCAGTACTTC,CSVPTSKSYEQYF
once,TRBV2,.,TRBJ1-5,TGTGCCAGCAGTGGGCAGGCAGGGTCTGAGAATCAGCCCCAGCATTTT,CASSGQAGSENQPQHF
many,TRBV12-3/TRBV12-4,.,TRBJ1-3,TGTGCCAGCAGTTTAAGGAGCTCTGGAAACACCATATATTTT,CASSLRSSGNTIYF
.,TRBV7-2,.,TRBJ1-6,TGTGCCAGCAGCTTAGAGTGGCCCCCGCGGGATTCACCCCTCCACTTT,CASSLEWPPRDSPLHF
few,TRBV7-9,.,TRBJ1-3,TGTGCCAGCAGCTTAGCGGGTTACAGGGTAATCGGAAACACCATATATTTT,CASSLAGYRVIGNTIYF
.,TRBV5-1,.,TRBJ2-1,TGCGCCAGCAGATACTTCAGCGGGCCTCCCCTCTCCTCCTACAATGAGCAGTTCTTC,CASRYFSGPPLSSYNEQFF
.,TRBV11-3,.,TRBJ2-1,TGTGCCAGCAGCTTAATGAGGGAGAGATACAATGAGCAGTTCTTC,CASSLMRERYNEQFF
.,TRBV28,TRBD2,TRBJ2-1,TGTGCCAGCAGTTGGCTAGCGGGGTTCGATGAGCAGTTCTTC,CASSWLAGFDEQFF
few,TRBV7-2,.,TRBJ1-6,TGTGCCAGCAGCTTAGGGGGGCTATATAATTCACCCCTCCACTTT,CASSLGGLYNSPLHF
few,TRBV5-6,TRBD1,TRBJ2-5,TGTGCCAGCAGCTTGGTTGGACAGGGAAAAGAGACCCAGTACTTC,CASSLVGQGKETQYF
few,TRBV12-3/TRBV12-4,.,TRBJ1-5,TGTGCCAGCAGCTCCCTCCTAGGTGGGCAGCGCGGGCAGCCCCAGCATTTT,CASSSLLGGQRGQPQHF
.,TRBV6-2/TRBV6-3,TRBD1,TRBJ1-1,TGTGCCAGCAGCAAATGGACAGGGAACACTGAAGCTTTCTTT,CASSKWTGNTEAFF
.,TRBV7-3,.,TRBJ2-6,TGTGCCAGCAGCCGCGGCGGAGCCTCTGGGGCCAACGGCCTGACTTTC,CASSRGGASGANGLTF
.,TRBV7-2,TRBD1,TRBJ1-6,TGTGCCAGCACCCAGACAGGGTTATGGAATAATTCACCCCTCCACTTT,CASTQTGLWNNSPLHF
.,TRBV28,.,TRBJ2-7,TGTGCCAGCGGCGACAGGCCCTACGAGCAGTACTTC,CASGDRPYEQYF
.,TRBV4-3,TRBD2,TRBJ2-1,TGCGCCAGCAGCCGGCAACCGGGACTAGCCTACAATGAGCAGTTCTTC,CASSRQPGLAYNEQFF